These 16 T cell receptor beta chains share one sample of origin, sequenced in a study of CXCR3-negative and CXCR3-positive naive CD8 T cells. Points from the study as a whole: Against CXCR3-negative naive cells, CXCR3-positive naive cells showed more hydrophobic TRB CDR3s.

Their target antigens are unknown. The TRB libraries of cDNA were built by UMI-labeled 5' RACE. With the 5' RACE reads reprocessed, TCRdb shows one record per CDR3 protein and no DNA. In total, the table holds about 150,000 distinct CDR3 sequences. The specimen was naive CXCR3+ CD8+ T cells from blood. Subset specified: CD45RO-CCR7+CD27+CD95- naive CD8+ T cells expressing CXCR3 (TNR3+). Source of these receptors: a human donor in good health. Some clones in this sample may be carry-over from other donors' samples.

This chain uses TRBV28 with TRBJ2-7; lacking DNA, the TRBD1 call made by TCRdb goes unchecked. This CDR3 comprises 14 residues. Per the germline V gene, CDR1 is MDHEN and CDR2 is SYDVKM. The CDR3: CASQRTGAYYEQYF. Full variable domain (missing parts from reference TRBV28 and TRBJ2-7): DVKVTQSSRYLVKRTGEKVFLECVQDMDHENMFWYRQDPGLGLRLIYFSYDVKMKEKGDIPEGYSVSREKKERFSLILESASTNQTSMYLCASQRTGAYYEQYFGPGTRLTVT.

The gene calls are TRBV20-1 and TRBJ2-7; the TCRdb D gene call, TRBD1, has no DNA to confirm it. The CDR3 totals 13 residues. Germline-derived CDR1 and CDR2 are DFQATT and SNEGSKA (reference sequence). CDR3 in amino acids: CSAQDGVSYEQYF.

The CDR3 sequence is CSVVWPLNTGELFF. V usage is TRBV29-1 and J usage is TRBJ2-2. Germline V lookup: CDR1 SQVTM, CDR2 ANQGSEA. This CDR3 spans 14 amino acids.

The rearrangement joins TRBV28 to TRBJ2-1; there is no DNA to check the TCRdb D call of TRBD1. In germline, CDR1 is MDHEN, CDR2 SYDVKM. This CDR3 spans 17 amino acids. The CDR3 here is CASSLTPASAIINEQFF.

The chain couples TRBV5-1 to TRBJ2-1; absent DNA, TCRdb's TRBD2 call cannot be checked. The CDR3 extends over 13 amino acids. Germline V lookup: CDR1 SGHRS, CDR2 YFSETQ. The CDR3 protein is CASWTPSYNEQFF.

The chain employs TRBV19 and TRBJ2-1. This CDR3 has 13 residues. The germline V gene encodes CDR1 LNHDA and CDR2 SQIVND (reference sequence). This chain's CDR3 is CASSTSLYNERFF.

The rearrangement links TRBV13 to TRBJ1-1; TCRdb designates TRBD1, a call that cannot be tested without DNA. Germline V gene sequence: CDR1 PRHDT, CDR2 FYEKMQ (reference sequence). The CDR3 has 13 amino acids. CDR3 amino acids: CASSLVRGHRAFF.

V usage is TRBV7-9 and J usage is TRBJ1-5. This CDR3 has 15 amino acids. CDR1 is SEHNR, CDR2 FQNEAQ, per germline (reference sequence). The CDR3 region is CASSLDGGSNQPQHF.

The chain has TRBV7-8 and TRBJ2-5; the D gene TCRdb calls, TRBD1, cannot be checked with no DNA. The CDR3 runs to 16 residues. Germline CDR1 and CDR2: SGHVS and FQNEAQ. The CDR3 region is CASSDSGGTIPETQYF.

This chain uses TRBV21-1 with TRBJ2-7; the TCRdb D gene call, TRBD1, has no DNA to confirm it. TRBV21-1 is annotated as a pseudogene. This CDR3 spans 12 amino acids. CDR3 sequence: CASSKEPGEQYF.

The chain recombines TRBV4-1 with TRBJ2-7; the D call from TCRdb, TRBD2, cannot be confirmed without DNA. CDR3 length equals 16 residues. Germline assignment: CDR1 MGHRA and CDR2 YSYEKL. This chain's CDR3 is CASSQDGGLAVDEQYF.

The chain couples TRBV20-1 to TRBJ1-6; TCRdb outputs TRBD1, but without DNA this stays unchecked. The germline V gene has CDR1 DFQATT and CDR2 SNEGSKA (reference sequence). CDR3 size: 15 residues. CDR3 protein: CSAPPLGTEASPLHF.

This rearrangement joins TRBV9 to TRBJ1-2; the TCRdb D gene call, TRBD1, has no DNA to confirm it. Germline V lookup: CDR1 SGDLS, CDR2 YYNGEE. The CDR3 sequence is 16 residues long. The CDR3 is CASSVPLYGAGYGYTF.

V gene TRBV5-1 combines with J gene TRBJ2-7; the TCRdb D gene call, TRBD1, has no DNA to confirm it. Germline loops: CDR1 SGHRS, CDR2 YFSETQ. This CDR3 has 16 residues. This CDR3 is CASSLNLRQRADEQYF.

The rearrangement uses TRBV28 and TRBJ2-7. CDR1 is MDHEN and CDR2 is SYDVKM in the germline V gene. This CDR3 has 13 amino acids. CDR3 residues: CASSLLRLYEQYF.

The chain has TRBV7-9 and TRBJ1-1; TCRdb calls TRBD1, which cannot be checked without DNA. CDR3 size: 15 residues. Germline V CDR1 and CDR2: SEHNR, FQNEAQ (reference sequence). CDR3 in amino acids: CASSPFRQDGTEAFF.